The 27 T cell receptor beta chains below come from one sample, sequenced in a study of spatial heterogeneity in lung cancer. TCRdb passed the 5' RACE reads through MiXCR, listing each CDR3 protein once. This sample has about 50,000 distinct CDR3 sequences, with less than 9% found just once. Noted time point: blood at routine non-recurrence follow-up after resection. Sequencing was performed on whole RNA extracted from tumor and nontumor lung tissue, or from frozen PBMC, and the material was left unsorted. Source: PBMCs, taken at follow-up. These receptors were taken from a female donor with early-stage non-small cell lung cancer.

This clonotype was seen more than once but under ten times. The chain combines TRBV6-1 with TRBJ1-2; no definite D call. V gave up 5 bases and J gave up 5 bases, with 12 bases separating them. This CDR3 has 13 amino acids. CDR1 and CDR2 (germline): MNHNS, SASEGT. CDR3 coding DNA: TGTGCCAGCAGTTTCAGCGGGGAGTATGGCTACACCTTC. It translates to CASSFSGEYGYTF.

This sequence joins TRBV5-1 and TRBJ2-6; D gene uncertain. Germline lookup yields CDR1 SGHRS and CDR2 YFSETQ. Trimming removed 4 bases at V and 0 bases at J, with 14 bases between. The CDR3 spans 17 residues. The CDR3 DNA reads as TGCGCCAGCAGCCCGAGAGGCCCCCTCTCTGGGGCCAACGTCCTGACTTTC. It translates to CASSPRGPLSGANVLTF. Full variable domain (remainder filled in from reference TRBV5-1 and TRBJ2-6): KAGVTQTPRYLIKTRGQQVTLSCSPISGHRSVSWYQQTPGQGLQFLFEYFSETQRNKGNFPGRFSGRQFSNSRSEMNVSTLELGDSALYLCASSPRGPLSGANVLTFGAGSRLTVL.

This clonotype has a count of ten or more. CDR3 region: CASKPRQGFSYNEQFF. The CDR3 DNA sequence: TGTGCCAGCAAGCCCAGACAGGGTTTTTCCTACAATGAGCAGTTCTTC. This chain uses TRBV28 with TRBJ2-1; 7 positions agree with TRBD1. Trimming cost V 7 bases and J 1 base; bases outside gene matches: 10. From germline, CDR1 is MDHEN and CDR2 SYDVKM. The CDR3 totals 16 residues.

This clonotype was observed at least ten times. The chain is built from TRBV5-1 and TRBJ1-2, with TRBD1 identical over 7 bases. The ends lost 4 bases at V and 2 bases at J; junction bases unmatched: 5. CDR1 is SGHRS, CDR2 YFSETQ, per germline. The CDR3 spans 14 residues. The chain's CDR3 is CASSLTGVNYGYTF. The CDR3 DNA follows: TGCGCCAGCAGCCTAACAGGGGTAAACTATGGCTACACCTTC. Using reference TRBV5-1 and TRBJ1-2 for the parts outside the CDR3, the full variable domain is KAGVTQTPRYLIKTRGQQVTLSCSPISGHRSVSWYQQTPGQGLQFLFEYFSETQRNKGNFPGRFSGRQFSNSRSEMNVSTLELGDSALYLCASSLTGVNYGYTFGSGTRLTVV.

This clonotype was observed at least ten times. The chain combines TRBV10-3 with TRBJ2-6; D call uncertain. The CDR3 has 17 amino acids. Trimming took off 6 bases at V and 1 base at J, with 16 bases between the two ends. Germline V gene sequence: CDR1 ENHRY, CDR2 SYGVKD. DNA for the CDR3: TGTGCCATCAGGCAGGCAGGTACCCTTTCTGGGGCCAACGTCCTGACTTTC. The encoded protein is CAIRQAGTLSGANVLTF.

A few counts support this clonotype. The chain has TRBV18 and TRBJ1-6; perhaps TRBD1 as D (6 bases). The CDR3 is made up of 12 amino acids. The V gene's germline CDR1 is KGHSH and CDR2 LQKENI. The V end was cut by 4 bases, the J end by 9 bases, with 7 bases between. This CDR3 is CASSLDSSPLHF. CDR3 nucleotide sequence: TGTGCCAGCTCACTGGACAGTTCACCCCTCCACTTT.

In this sample, this clonotype turned up many times. J is TRBJ2-7 and V is TRBV7-9, with D unresolved. Trimming stripped 5 bases from V and 4 bases from J, with 6 bases between. The V gene's germline CDR1 is SEHNR and CDR2 FQNEAQ (reference sequence). The CDR3 runs 11 residues. Here the CDR3 reads CASSMSYEQYF. The CDR3 coding sequence is TGTGCCAGCAGCATGAGTTACGAGCAGTACTTC.

The CDR3 DNA follows: TGCAGTGTTGGACCCACAGATACGCAGTATTTT. Translation: CSVGPTDTQYF. The chain uses TRBV20-1 and TRBJ2-3, with D uncertain. V was pared by 7 bases and J by 2 bases, with 7 bases between. Germline loops: CDR1 DFQATT, CDR2 SNEGSKA (reference sequence). This CDR3 spans 11 amino acids.

There are many counts of this clonotype. The CDR3 reads CASSQQTTGELFF. The CDR3 DNA is TGTGCCAGCAGCCAACAGACCACCGGGGAGCTGTTTTTT. The chain links TRBV14 to TRBJ2-2; no clear D gene. The V gene's germline CDR1 is SGHDN and CDR2 FVKESK. V gave up 2 bases and J gave up 4 bases, with 5 bases separating them. This CDR3 has 13 amino acids.

The CDR3 nucleotides read TGTGCAAGTCGCTTAGAACCAGATACGCAGTATTTT. It encodes CASRLEPDTQYF. The gene calls are TRBV12-2 and TRBJ2-3. TRBV12-2 is listed as a pseudogene. The CDR3 loop spans 12 amino acids.

The table lists this clonotype with many counts. The J gene is TRBJ2-3, the V gene TRBV5-1; 13 bases align to TRBD2. Trimming took 4 bases from V and 6 from J; bases not matched to a gene: 8. The CDR3 is 16 residues long. Germline-derived CDR1 and CDR2 are SGHRS and YFSETQ. The CDR3 loop reads CASSIGLAGVYDTQYF. CDR3 nucleotides: TGCGCCAGCAGCATAGGACTAGCGGGGGTATATGATACGCAGTATTTT.

The sample holds many counts of this clonotype. The chain has TRBV29-1 and TRBJ2-1; no definite D call. V gave up 3 bases and J gave up 1 base, with 13 bases separating them. The germline CDR1 and CDR2 sequences are SQVTM and ANQGSEA. This CDR3 is built from 15 residues. The CDR3 DNA reads TGCAGCGTTGAGGACCGTAAAAAATCCTACAATGAGCAGTTCTTC. It codes for CSVEDRKKSYNEQFF.

This clonotype was counted a few times. The rearrangement uses TRBV7-3 and TRBJ2-3; TRBD2 matches at 9 bases. Germline CDR1 reads SGHTA; CDR2 reads FQGTGA. V was pared by 1 base and J by 0 bases, with 11 bases of the junction left unmatched. This CDR3 region has 19 residues. CDR3 region: CASSLSGLAGIPSTDTQYF. CDR3 coding DNA: TGTGCCAGCAGCTTAAGTGGTCTAGCGGGGATCCCTAGCACAGATACGCAGTATTTT. Full variable domain (remainder filled in from reference TRBV7-3 and TRBJ2-3): GAGVSQTPSNKVTEKGKYVELRCDPISGHTALYWYRQSLGQGPEFLIYFQGTGAADDSGLPNDRFFAVRPEGSVSTLKIQRTERGDSAVYLCASSLSGLAGIPSTDTQYFGPGTRLTVL.

This clonotype was detected ten times or more. V and J are TRBV20-1 and TRBJ2-3; 7 nucleotides agree with TRBD1. V trimming: 4 bases; J trimming: 0 bases; junction bases outside the gene matches: 10. Germline CDR1 is DFQATT and CDR2 is SNEGSKA (reference sequence). This CDR3 is built from 16 residues. In nucleotides, the CDR3 is TGCAGTGCTACACCTCCCTACAGGGGTAGCACAGATACGCAGTATTTT. Encoded protein: CSATPPYRGSTDTQYF.

The chain has TRBV24-1 and TRBJ2-1; 10 nucleotides agree with TRBD2. CDR3 length equals 17 residues. CDR1 KGHDR and CDR2 SFDVKD come from the germline V gene. V gave up 2 bases and J gave up 10 bases; unmatched junction bases: 13. The chain's CDR3 is CATSDWSSGGSLGEQFF. The CDR3 DNA reads TGTGCCACCAGTGATTGGAGTAGCGGGGGGTCCCTAGGGGAGCAGTTCTTC.

This clonotype showed up many times. The chain links TRBV30 to TRBJ1-4; TRBD1 agrees at 7 bases. Germline-derived CDR1 and CDR2 are GTSNPN and SVGIG (reference sequence). Trimming cost V 2 bases and J 0 bases; bases outside gene matches: 12. The CDR3 totals 18 residues. CDR3 sequence: CAWSSGQVFGTTNEKLFF. The CDR3 coding sequence is TGTGCCTGGAGTAGCGGACAGGTATTCGGGACAACTAATGAAAAACTGTTTTTT. The full variable domain, its missing parts supplied by reference TRBV30 and TRBJ1-4, is SQTIHQWPATLVQPVGSPLSLECTVEGTSNPNLYWYRQAAGRGLQLLFYSVGIGQISSEVPQNLSASRPQDRQFILSSKKLLLSDSGFYLCAWSSGQVFGTTNEKLFFGSGTQLSVL.

This chain uses TRBV4-1 with TRBJ2-1, with 10 bases aligning to TRBD2. V gave up 4 bases and J gave up 0 bases; unmatched junction bases: 15. This CDR3 has 20 amino acids. Germline V gene sequence: CDR1 MGHRA, CDR2 YSYEKL. The CDR3 sequence: CASSPGGTSVSRSSYNEQFF. The CDR3 DNA sequence: TGCGCCAGCAGCCCGGGCGGGACTAGCGTGAGTCGCAGCTCCTACAATGAGCAGTTCTTC.

There are many counts of this clonotype. J is TRBJ1-2 and V is TRBV4-2, with D perhaps matching TRBD1 (6 bases). Germline CDR1 is LGHNA and CDR2 is YNFKEQ. This CDR3 has 14 amino acids. The V end lost 0 bases, the J end lost 8 bases, and 13 bases lay between the germline ends. CDR3 sequence: CASSQEQGVGGYTF. The CDR3 DNA sequence: TGTGCCAGCAGCCAAGAACAGGGCGTGGGAGGCTACACCTTC.

In its sample, this clonotype ranks as medium-sized. The chain is built from TRBV29-1 and TRBJ2-2; the D is unclear. The CDR3 consists of 13 residues. The germline V gene encodes CDR1 SQVTM and CDR2 ANQGSEA. The V gene lost 6 bases and the J gene lost 1 base, with 9 bases spanning the gap. CDR3 amino acids: CSVADLNTGELFF. CDR3 sequence (DNA): TGCAGCGTGGCGGACCTGAACACCGGGGAGCTGTTTTTT.

This sequence joins TRBV30 and TRBJ1-1; possibly TRBD1 for D (6 bases). There are 15 residues in the CDR3. CDR1 is GTSNPN, CDR2 SVGIG, per germline (reference sequence). Deletions cut 0 bases from V and 5 bases from J, with 16 bases between. The CDR3 nucleotides are TGTGCCTGGAGTGTTCTCGATACAGGGCGGACTGAAGCTTTCTTT. This codes for CAWSVLDTGRTEAFF.

This clonotype was found a few times. The chain has TRBV6-2 or TRBV6-3 and TRBJ2-7; 10 bases align to TRBD2. This CDR3 has 16 residues. J lost 2 bases, V lost 0 bases, and 4 bases had no gene match. Germline V CDR1 and CDR2: MNHEY, SVGEGT. CDR3 loop: CASSYSPSGGAYEQYF. The CDR3 DNA reads as TGTGCCAGCAGTTACTCTCCTAGCGGGGGAGCCTACGAGCAGTACTTC.

This clonotype was counted at least ten times. CDR3 protein: CSAKQVDGYTF. In nucleotides, the CDR3 is TGCAGTGCTAAACAGGTGGATGGCTACACCTTC. V is TRBV20-1 and J is TRBJ1-2; D perhaps matches TRBD1 (5 bases). CDR3 length equals 11 residues. V was shortened by 4 bases and J by 6 bases, with 9 bases between the two germline ends. Germline lookup yields CDR1 DFQATT and CDR2 SNEGSKA (reference sequence).

This clonotype was picked up many times. The rearrangement uses TRBV29-1 and TRBJ1-1; TRBD1 agrees at 8 bases. There are 13 residues in the CDR3. V trimming: 2 bases; J trimming: 4 bases; junction bases outside the gene matches: 3. The germline V gene has CDR1 SQVTM and CDR2 ANQGSEA. The CDR3 DNA reads as TGCAGCGTTGAACGGGACAGGACCACTGAAGCTTTCTTT. This sequence encodes CSVERDRTTEAFF. Filled out from reference TRBV29-1 and TRBJ1-1, the complete variable domain reads SAVISQKPSRDICQRGTSLTIQCQVDSQVTMMFWYRQQPGQSLTLIATANQGSEATYESGFVIDKFPISRPNLTFSTLTVSNMSPEDSSIYLCSVERDRTTEAFFGQGTRLTVV.

The chain recombines TRBV5-1 with TRBJ1-3; 7 bases fit TRBD1. The CDR3 extends over 15 amino acids. Germline V CDR1 and CDR2: SGHRS, YFSETQ. V gave up 0 bases and J gave up 1 base; unmatched junction bases: 1. The CDR3 spells CASSLGGQSGNTIYF. CDR3 DNA sequence: TGCGCCAGCAGCTTGGGGGGACAGTCTGGAAACACCATATATTTT.

Only a few counts were recorded for this clonotype. The chain is built from TRBV4-3 and TRBJ2-7, with TRBD1 as a possible D gene (6 bases). Trimming shortened V by 4 bases and J by 2 bases, and 12 bases separated the two germline ends. The CDR3 covers 14 residues. Germline lookup yields CDR1 LGHNA and CDR2 YSLEER. The CDR3: CASSLGHTTYEQYF. The CDR3 nucleotides read TGCGCCAGCAGCCTGGGACATACAACCTACGAGCAGTACTTC.

This clonotype turned up a few times. The V and J genes are TRBV7-2 and TRBJ1-6, with D possibly TRBD1 on 6 matching bases. V was pared by 3 bases and J by 14 bases, with 14 bases between. This CDR3 is 13 amino acids long. Germline V gives CDR1 SGHTA, CDR2 FQGNSA. This chain's CDR3 is CASSFAPRGTLHF. The CDR3 region has the DNA TGTGCCAGCAGCTTCGCCCCCAGGGGAACCCTCCACTTT.

This clonotype was recorded many times. The V call is TRBV2, the J call TRBJ1-2; D not resolved. CDR3 length: 15 amino acids. Trimming removed 2 bases from V and 0 bases from J, with 10 bases in between. Germline values: CDR1 SNHLY, CDR2 FYNNEI. CDR3 DNA sequence: TGTGCCAGCAGTGAATACCTCCCAGCTAACTATGGCTACACCTTC. Its protein is CASSEYLPANYGYTF. Combining the CDR3 with reference TRBV2 and TRBJ1-2 gives the whole variable domain EPEVTQTPSHQVTQMGQEVILRCVPISNHLYFYWYRQILGQKVEFLVSFYNNEISEKSEIFDDQFSVERPDGSNFTLKIRSTKLEDSAMYFCASSEYLPANYGYTFGSGTRLTVV.